A selection of T cell receptor beta chains follows, all from one sample in a study of molecular identifiers for immune sequencing clone quantification. TCRdb analysed the PCR reads with MiXCR anew, one entry per CDR3 protein. The profile shows about 500,000 distinct CDR3 sequences, 20% to 25% of them singletons. The specimen sequenced was naive CD8+ T cells from blood, with Jurkat cell RNA spiked in. The origin of the receptors is a human donor in good health. Some libraries in this study had Jurkat cell RNA spiked in. Each CDR3 is given with its conserved first and last residue. Fields, in order: clone size, D gene, J gene, V gene, CDR3 DNA, CDR3 protein. The D gene is left open where the match is weak. Clone size appears in some rows only: once, few, many, or a class for an expanded clone.

NA	NA	TRBJ2-7	TRBV5-3	TGTGCCAGCAGCCCCCCCCTAGCGAGGTCCTACGAGCAGCACTTC	CASSPPLARSYEQHF
many	NA	TRBJ2-3	TRBV2	TGTGCCAGCAGTGAAGAGGGACTCGACACAGATACGCAGTATTTT	CASSEEGLDTDTQYF
many	TRBD2	TRBJ2-3	TRBV7-6	TGTGCCAGCAGCTTTTTGCGGGAGGAGGCAGATACGCAGTATTTT	CASSFLREEADTQYF
many	NA	TRBJ2-1	TRBV5-1	TGCGCCAGCAGCCGCGGGGCATACAATGAGCAGTTCTTC	CASSRGAYNEQFF
many	TRBD2	TRBJ2-7	TRBV27	TGTGCCAGCACCCAGGTAGCGGGAGAAGTCGAGCAGTACTTC	CASTQVAGEVEQYF
few	NA	TRBJ1-5	TRBV19	TGTGCCAGTAGTATAGCCCGATTCGACAGGCTCGGTAGCAATCAGCCCCAGCATTTT	CASSIARFDRLGSNQPQHF
NA	TRBD1	TRBJ2-3	TRBV24-1	TGTGCCACCAGTGAGCTCCGGGACAGGGGTACAGATACGCAGTATTTT	CATSELRDRGTDTQYF
many	TRBD1	TRBJ2-2	TRBV7-9	TGTGCCAGCAGCCTGGGACAGCGAAACACCGGGGAGCTGTTTTTT	CASSLGQRNTGELFF
few	NA	TRBJ2-3	TRBV7-9	TGTGCCAGCAGCTCACCACAGAGCACAGATACGCAGTATTTT	CASSSPQSTDTQYF
few	NA	TRBJ2-7	TRBV7-8	TGTGCCAGCAGCCGACTTTTAAGGGACGAGCAGTACTTC	CASSRLLRDEQYF
few	NA	TRBJ1-2	TRBV27	TGTGCCAGCAGTTTATCAGTAACGGAAGGCTATGGCTACACCTTC	CASSLSVTEGYGYTF
few	TRBD1	TRBJ2-2	TRBV9	TGTGCCAGCAGCGTGAGGGTGACCCAGACAGGGGTTGATTCCGAAGACACCGGGGAGCTGTTTTTT	CASSVRVTQTGVDSEDTGELFF
many	TRBD2	TRBJ2-7	TRBV28	TGTGCCACCCTAGGGCTAGCGGGAAGTGAGCAGTACTTC	CATLGLAGSEQYF
NA	NA	TRBJ1-1	TRBV7-9	TGTGCCAGCAGCTTCCCCCCCTCACGGGGCACTGAAGCTTTCTTT	CASSFPPSRGTEAFF
NA	TRBD1	TRBJ2-2	TRBV12-5	TGTGCTAGTGGTTTTTTGACAGGGGGAAACGGGGAGCTGTTTTTT	CASGFLTGGNGELFF
NA	TRBD1	TRBJ1-1	TRBV12-3/TRBV12-4	TGTGCCAGCAGTTCGAAGCCGGGACAGGGCACGAACACTGAAGCTTTCTTT	CASSSKPGQGTNTEAFF
NA	NA	TRBJ2-7	TRBV6-5	TGTGCCAGCAGTTACAAGCGGCCTTTCAGCTACGAGCAGTACTTC	CASSYKRPFSYEQYF
NA	TRBD2	TRBJ2-1	TRBV27	TGTGCCAGCAGTACCCGTGAAGCGGGGGGGCACAATGAGCAGTTCTTC	CASSTREAGGHNEQFF
many	TRBD1	TRBJ1-1	TRBV2	TGTGCCAGCAGTGAAGAGGCTTCAGGGGGAACTGAAGCTTTCTTT	CASSEEASGGTEAFF
NA	TRBD1	TRBJ2-7	TRBV6-2/TRBV6-3	TGTGCCAGCAGTTACTCAAACTTCCTGCCGGGACAGCGTTCCTACGAGCAGTACTTC	CASSYSNFLPGQRSYEQYF
many	NA	TRBJ2-3	TRBV7-9	TGTGCCAGCAGCTTACCTTTGGGGGGGCCAGATACGCAGTATTTT	CASSLPLGGPDTQYF
few	TRBD1	TRBJ2-7	TRBV5-6	TGTGCCAGCAGCTCCGCGGGACAGGGGATATCCTACGAGCAGTACTTC	CASSSAGQGISYEQYF
many	NA	TRBJ2-5	TRBV7-9	TGTGCCAGCGAGCCGTGGGTTACTGGGGGGGAGACCCAGTACTTC	CASEPWVTGGETQYF
NA	NA	TRBJ2-1	TRBV7-2	TGTGCCAGCGGCGCTCTTAGCGGTGAGCAGTTCTTC	CASGALSGEQFF
many	TRBD1	TRBJ2-2	TRBV4-2	TGTGCCAGCAGCCTACAAACAGGGGTGGGGACCGGGGAGCTGTTTTTT	CASSLQTGVGTGELFF
NA	NA	TRBJ1-3	TRBV7-9	TGTGCCAGCAGCTTGAATCCCTCCTCTGGAAACACCATATATTTT	CASSLNPSSGNTIYF
NA	NA	TRBJ1-4	TRBV4-1	TGCGCCAGCAGCCAAGATCCGTCGCAGAGTGATTTGTTTTTT	CASSQDPSQSDLFF